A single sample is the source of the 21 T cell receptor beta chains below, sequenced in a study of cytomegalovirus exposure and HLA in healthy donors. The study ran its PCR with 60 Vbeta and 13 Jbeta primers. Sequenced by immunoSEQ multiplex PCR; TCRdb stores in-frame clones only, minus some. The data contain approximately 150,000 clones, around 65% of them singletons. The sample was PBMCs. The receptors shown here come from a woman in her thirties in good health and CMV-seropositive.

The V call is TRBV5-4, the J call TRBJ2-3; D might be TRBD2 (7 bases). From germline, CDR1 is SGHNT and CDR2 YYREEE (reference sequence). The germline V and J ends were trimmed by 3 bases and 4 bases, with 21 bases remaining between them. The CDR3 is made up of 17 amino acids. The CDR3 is CASSSCWSCGGPDTQYF. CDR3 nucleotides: TGTGCCAGCAGCTCGTGTTGGAGTTGCGGGGGCCCAGATACGCAGTATTTT.

CDR3 residues: CASSATRGTRTDTQYF. CDR3 sequence (DNA): TGTGCCAGTAGTGCCACTCGCGGGACTAGGACAGATACGCAGTATTTT. The chain has TRBV19 and TRBJ2-3; the match to TRBD2 covers 8 bases. V lost 5 bases and J lost 3; bases outside the gene matches: 10. The CDR3 has 16 amino acids. Per the germline V gene, CDR1 is LNHDA and CDR2 is SQIVND (reference sequence).

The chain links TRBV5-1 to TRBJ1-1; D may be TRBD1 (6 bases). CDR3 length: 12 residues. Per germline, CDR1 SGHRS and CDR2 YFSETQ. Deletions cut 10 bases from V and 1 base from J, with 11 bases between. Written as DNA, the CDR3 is TGCGCCTGCGGGGGCGAGAACACTGAAGCTTTCTTT. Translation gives CACGGENTEAFF. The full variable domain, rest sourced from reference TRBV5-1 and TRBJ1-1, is KAGVTQTPRYLIKTRGQQVTLSCSPISGHRSVSWYQQTPGQGLQFLFEYFSETQRNKGNFPGRFSGRQFSNSRSEMNVSTLELGDSALYLCACGGENTEAFFGQGTRLTVV.

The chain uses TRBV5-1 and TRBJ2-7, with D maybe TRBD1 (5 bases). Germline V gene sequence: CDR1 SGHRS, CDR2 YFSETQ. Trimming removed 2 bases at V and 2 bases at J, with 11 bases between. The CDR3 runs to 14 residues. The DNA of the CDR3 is TGCGCCAGCAGCTTTAGGGCAGGGACCTACGAGCAGTACTTC. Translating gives CASSFRAGTYEQYF. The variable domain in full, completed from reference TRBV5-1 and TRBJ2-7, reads KAGVTQTPRYLIKTRGQQVTLSCSPISGHRSVSWYQQTPGQGLQFLFEYFSETQRNKGNFPGRFSGRQFSNSRSEMNVSTLELGDSALYLCASSFRAGTYEQYFGPGTRLTVT.

The CDR3 bases are TGCGCCAGCAGCGTACAGGGATGGGACAATGAGCAGTTCTTC. Translation gives CASSVQGWDNEQFF. The chain couples TRBV5-1 to TRBJ2-1; a weak D match, TRBD1 (6 bases). This CDR3 spans 14 amino acids. V shed 4 bases and J shed 5 bases, with 13 bases lying between them. CDR1 SGHRS and CDR2 YFSETQ come from the germline V gene.

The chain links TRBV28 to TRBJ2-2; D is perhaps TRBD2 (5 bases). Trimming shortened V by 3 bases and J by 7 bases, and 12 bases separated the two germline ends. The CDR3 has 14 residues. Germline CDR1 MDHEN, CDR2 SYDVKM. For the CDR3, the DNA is TGTGCCAGCAGTTTCCTTAGCGTAATCGGGGAGCTGTTTTTT. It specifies CASSFLSVIGELFF.

The CDR3 region has the DNA TGTGCCAGCACTACCGGGACAGTTAATTCACCCCTCCACTTT. Translating it yields CASTTGTVNSPLHF. V and J are TRBV7-9 and TRBJ1-6; 7 bases agree with TRBD1. V lost 7 bases, J lost 6 bases, and 6 bases stayed unmatched. Germline V gives CDR1 SEHNR, CDR2 FQNEAQ (reference sequence). The CDR3 extends over 14 amino acids.

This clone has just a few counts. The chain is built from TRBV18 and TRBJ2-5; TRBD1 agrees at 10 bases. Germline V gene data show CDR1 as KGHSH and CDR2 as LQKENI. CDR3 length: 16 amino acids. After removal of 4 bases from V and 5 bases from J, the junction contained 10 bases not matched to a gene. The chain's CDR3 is CASSQGTGAVWETQYF. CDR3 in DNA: TGTGCCAGCTCACAGGGGACAGGGGCTGTCTGGGAGACCCAGTACTTC.

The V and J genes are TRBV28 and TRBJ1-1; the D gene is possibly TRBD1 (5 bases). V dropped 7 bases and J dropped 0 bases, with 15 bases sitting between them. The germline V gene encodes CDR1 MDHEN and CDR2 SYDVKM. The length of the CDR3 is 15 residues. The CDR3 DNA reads TGTGCCAGCACCCAGGGCCCCGCCCTGAACACTGAAGCTTTCTTT. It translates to CASTQGPALNTEAFF.

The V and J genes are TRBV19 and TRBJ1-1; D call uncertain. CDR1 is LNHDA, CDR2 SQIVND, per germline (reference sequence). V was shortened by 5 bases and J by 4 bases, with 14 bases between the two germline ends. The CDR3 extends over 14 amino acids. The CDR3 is CASSPSGLSTEAFF. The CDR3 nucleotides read TGTGCCAGTAGTCCTAGCGGTCTTAGCACTGAAGCTTTCTTT. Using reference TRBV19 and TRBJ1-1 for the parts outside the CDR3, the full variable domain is DGGITQSPKYLFRKEGQNVTLSCEQNLNHDAMYWYRQDPGQGLRLIYYSQIVNDFQKGDIAEGYSVSREKKESFPLTVTSAQKNPTAFYLCASSPSGLSTEAFFGQGTRLTVV.

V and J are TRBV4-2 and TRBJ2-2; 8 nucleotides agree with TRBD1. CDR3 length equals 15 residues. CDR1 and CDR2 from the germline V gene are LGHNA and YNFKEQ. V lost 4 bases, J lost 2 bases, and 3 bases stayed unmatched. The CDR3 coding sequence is TGTGCCAGCAGCCGGGGACAGGCTAACACCGGGGAGCTGTTTTTT. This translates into CASSRGQANTGELFF.

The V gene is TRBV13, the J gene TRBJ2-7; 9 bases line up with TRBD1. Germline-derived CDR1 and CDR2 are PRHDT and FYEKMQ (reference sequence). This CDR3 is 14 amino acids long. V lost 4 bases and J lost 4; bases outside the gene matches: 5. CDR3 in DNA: TGTGCCAGCAGCTCGAACAGGGGGCGATACGAGCAGTACTTC. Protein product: CASSSNRGRYEQYF.

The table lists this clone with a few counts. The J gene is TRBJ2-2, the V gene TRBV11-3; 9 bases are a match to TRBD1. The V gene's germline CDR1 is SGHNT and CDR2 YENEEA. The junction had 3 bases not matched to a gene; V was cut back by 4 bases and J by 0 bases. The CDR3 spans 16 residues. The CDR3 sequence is CASSSGQGPNTGELFF. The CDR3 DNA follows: TGTGCCAGCAGCTCCGGACAGGGGCCGAACACCGGGGAGCTGTTTTTT. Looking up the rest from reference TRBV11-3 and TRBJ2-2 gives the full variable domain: EAGVVQSPRYKIIEKKQPVAFWCNPISGHNTLYWYLQNLGQGPELLIRYENEEAVDDSQLPKDRFSAERLKGVDSTLKIQPAELGDSAVYLCASSSGQGPNTGELFFGEGSRLTVL.

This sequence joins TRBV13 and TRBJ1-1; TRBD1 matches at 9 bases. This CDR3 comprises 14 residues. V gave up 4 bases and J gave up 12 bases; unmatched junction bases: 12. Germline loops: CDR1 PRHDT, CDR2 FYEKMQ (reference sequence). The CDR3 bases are TGTGCCAGCAGCTGGACCGGGACAGGGAAAGGAACTTTCTTT. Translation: CASSWTGTGKGTFF.

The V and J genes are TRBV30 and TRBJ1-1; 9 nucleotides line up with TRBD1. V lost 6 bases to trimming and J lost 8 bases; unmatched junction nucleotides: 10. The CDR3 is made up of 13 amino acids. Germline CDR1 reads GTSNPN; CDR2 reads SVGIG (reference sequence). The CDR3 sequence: CACFTGGPQEAFF. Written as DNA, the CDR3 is TGTGCCTGTTTTACAGGGGGCCCCCAAGAAGCTTTCTTT.

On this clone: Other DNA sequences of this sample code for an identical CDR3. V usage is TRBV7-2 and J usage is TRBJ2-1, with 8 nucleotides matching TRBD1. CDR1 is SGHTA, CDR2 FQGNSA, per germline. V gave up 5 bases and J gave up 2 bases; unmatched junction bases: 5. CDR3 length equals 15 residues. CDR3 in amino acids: CASSLQGGTYNEQFF. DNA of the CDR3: TGTGCCAGCAGCCTACAGGGGGGCACCTACAATGAGCAGTTCTTC.

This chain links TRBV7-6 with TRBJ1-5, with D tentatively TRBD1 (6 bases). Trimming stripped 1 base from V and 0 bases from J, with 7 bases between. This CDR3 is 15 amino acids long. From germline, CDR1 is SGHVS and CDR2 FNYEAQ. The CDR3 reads CASSLGTDSNQPQHF. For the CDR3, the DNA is TGTGCCAGCAGCTTAGGGACAGATAGCAATCAGCCCCAGCATTTT. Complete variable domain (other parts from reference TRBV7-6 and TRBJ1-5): GAGVSQSPRYKVTKRGQDVALRCDPISGHVSLYWYRQALGQGPEFLTYFNYEAQQDKSGLPNDRFSAERPEGSISTLTIQRTEQRDSAMYRCASSLGTDSNQPQHFGDGTRLSIL.

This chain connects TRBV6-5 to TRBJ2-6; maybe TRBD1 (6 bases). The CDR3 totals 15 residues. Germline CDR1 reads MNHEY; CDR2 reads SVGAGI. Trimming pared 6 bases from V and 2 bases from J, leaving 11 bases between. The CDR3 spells CASRITGTGANVLTF. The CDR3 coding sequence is TGTGCCAGCAGGATAACAGGGACTGGGGCCAACGTCCTGACTTTC.

The CDR3 loop reads CASSFHVTGGYNEQFF. The CDR3, as DNA: TGTGCCAGCAGTTTCCACGTGACAGGTGGATACAATGAGCAGTTCTTC. The rearrangement uses TRBV28 and TRBJ2-1, with D perhaps matching TRBD1 (6 bases). Looked up from germline, CDR1 is MDHEN and CDR2 is SYDVKM. The CDR3 extends over 16 amino acids. The V gene lost 3 bases and the J gene lost 4 bases, with 16 bases spanning the gap.

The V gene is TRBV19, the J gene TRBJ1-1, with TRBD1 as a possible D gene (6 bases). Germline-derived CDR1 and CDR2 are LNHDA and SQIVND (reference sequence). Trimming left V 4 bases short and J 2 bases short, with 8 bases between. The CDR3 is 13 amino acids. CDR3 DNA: TGTGCCAGTAGTAAGGACAGAAACACTGAAGCTTTCTTT. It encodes CASSKDRNTEAFF.

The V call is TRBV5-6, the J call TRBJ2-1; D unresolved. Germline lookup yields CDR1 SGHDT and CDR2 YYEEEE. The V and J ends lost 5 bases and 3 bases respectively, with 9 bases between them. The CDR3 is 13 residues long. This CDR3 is CASSSYIYNEQFF. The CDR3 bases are TGTGCCAGCAGTTCCTATATCTACAATGAGCAGTTCTTC.